This TCR beta chain was recovered during a study of type 1 regulatory T cells (dated by TCRdb to the early 2020s). About the investigation overall: The study characterized an in vitro protocol that generated a Tr1-enriched, alloantigen-specific CD4 T cell product named T-allo10. Patients with hematological malignancies who were receiving allogeneic hematopoietic stem cell transplantation were the group in which T-allo10 was being clinically evaluated.

The junction shows trimming of 3 bases on V and 1 base on J, plus 9 bases between the germline ends. From cysteine to phenylalanine, the CDR3 is 14 amino acids long. Of the read, only the CDR3 DNA is kept; its 42 bases are in frame from base 1. For CDR1 and CDR2, the germline V gene lists MNHNS and SASEGT. This clonotype has more than one count but fewer than ten. Its antigen specificity is not known. Per-nucleotide qualities are absent, and no much larger clonotype sits a single base away. Sequencing was carried out with an Illumina MiSeq. Clones were called with MiXCR by TCRdb after fastp trimmed the public reads at Q25, and only in-frame beta chains were retained. Every distinct CDR3 protein forms one entry, paired with its most common genes and DNA. This sample comprises 80,000 to 100,000 distinct CDR3 sequences, about a third of them detected only once. Around 2.3% of the sample is held by the ten biggest clonotypes.

This sequence was found in a human donor in good health. The sample consisted of CD4+ T cells, either the whole sample or a sorted fraction (not recorded which). The chain couples TRBV6-1 to TRBJ2-5; there is no confident call for the D gene. The CDR3 loop reads CASSEGGIQETQYF. The DNA sequence is as follows: TGTGCCAGCAGTGAGGGTGGGATCCAAGAGACCCAGTACTTC.